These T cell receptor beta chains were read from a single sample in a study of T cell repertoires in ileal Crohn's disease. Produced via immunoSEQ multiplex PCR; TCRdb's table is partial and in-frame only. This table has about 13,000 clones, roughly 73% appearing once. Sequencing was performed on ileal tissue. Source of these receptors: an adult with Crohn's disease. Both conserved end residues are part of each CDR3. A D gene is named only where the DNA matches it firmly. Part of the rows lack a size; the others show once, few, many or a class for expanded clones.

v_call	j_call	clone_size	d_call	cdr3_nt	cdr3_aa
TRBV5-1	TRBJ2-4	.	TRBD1	TGCGCCAGCAGTCAGGGGACAGGGCTAAAGATTCAGTACTTC	CASSQGTGLKIQYF
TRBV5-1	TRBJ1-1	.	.	TGCGCCAGCAGCTTGGAATGGGCCATGAACACTGAAGCTTTCTTT	CASSLEWAMNTEAFF
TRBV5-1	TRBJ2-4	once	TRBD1	TGCGCCAGCAGCACAAACAGGGGAAACATTCAGTACTTC	CASSTNRGNIQYF
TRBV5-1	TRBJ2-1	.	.	TGCGCCAGCAGCTTGGCTCAGGGACTCAATGAGCAGTTCTTC	CASSLAQGLNEQFF
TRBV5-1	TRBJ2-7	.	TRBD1	TGCGCCAGCAGCTTACAGGGGCCCCAATACGAGCAGTACTTC	CASSLQGPQYEQYF
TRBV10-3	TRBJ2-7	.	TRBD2	TGTGCCATCAGTCGTCCCGGGACTAGCGGGAGAGGGTTTACCTACGAGCAGTACTTC	CAISRPGTSGRGFTYEQYF
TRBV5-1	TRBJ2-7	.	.	TGCGCCAGCAGCTTGGACCAGGGGCGCGTCTACGAGCAGTACTTC	CASSLDQGRVYEQYF
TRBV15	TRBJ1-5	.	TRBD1	TGTGCCACCAGCATGACAGGGTTAGGCAATCAGCCCCAGCATTTT	CATSMTGLGNQPQHF
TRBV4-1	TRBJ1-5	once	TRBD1	TGCGCCAGCAGCCCCCTAGCAGGGGGCGTTGGTCAGCCCCAGCATTTT	CASSPLAGGVGQPQHF
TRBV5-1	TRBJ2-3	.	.	TGCGCCAGCAGCCTCGACCAGCCGGGTACAGATACGCAGTATTTT	CASSLDQPGTDTQYF
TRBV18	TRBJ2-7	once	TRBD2	TGTGCCAGCTCCCATCGACTGGCTAGCGGCTCCTACGAGCAGTACTTC	CASSHRLASGSYEQYF
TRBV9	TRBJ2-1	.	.	TGTGCCAGCAGCGTAGGGACAGGGAGGGATGAGCAGTTCTTC	CASSVGTGRDEQFF
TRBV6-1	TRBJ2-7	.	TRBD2	TGTGCCAGCAGTGGCCTTGCGGGAGGATTTGGCGAGCAGTACTTC	CASSGLAGGFGEQYF
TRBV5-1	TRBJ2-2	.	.	TGCGCCAGCATAGATAGAAGGCAGGGTAACACCGGGGAGCTGTTTTTT	CASIDRRQGNTGELFF
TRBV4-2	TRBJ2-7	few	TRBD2	TGTGCCAGCAGCCAAGCCGGAGGGACTAGCGGGAGGGCGGGCGAGCAGTACTTC	CASSQAGGTSGRAGEQYF
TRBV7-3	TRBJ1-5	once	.	TGTGCCAGCAACACCACAGGGAAGGGCAATCAGCCCCAGCATTTT	CASNTTGKGNQPQHF
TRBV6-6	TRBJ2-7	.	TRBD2	TGTGCCAGCAGTTACGCCGGTGGTAGCGGGACCTCCGAGCAGTACTTC	CASSYAGGSGTSEQYF
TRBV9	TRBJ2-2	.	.	TGTGCCAGCAGCGTAGGGGCAGAGAACACCGGGGAGCTGTTTTTT	CASSVGAENTGELFF
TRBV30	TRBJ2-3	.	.	TGTGCCTGGAGGGAAAGATTCCAGGGCACAGATACGCAGTATTTT	CAWRERFQGTDTQYF
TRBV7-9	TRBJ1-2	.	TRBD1	TGTGCCAGCAGCTTAGACCCTACAGGGGTGGTTGGCTACACCTTC	CASSLDPTGVVGYTF
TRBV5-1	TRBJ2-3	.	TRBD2	TGCGCCAGCAGCTCAGGAGGGCTAGCGGGCCGCCCAAAGTATTTT	CASSSGGLAGRPKYF
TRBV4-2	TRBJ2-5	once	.	TGTGCCAGCAGCCAAGATAGAGCGGGCCAAGAGACCCAGTACTTC	CASSQDRAGQETQYF
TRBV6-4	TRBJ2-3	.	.	TGTGCCAGCAGTGAAGGGGTCACAGATACGCAGTATTTT	CASSEGVTDTQYF
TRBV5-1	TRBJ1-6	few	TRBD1	TGCGCCAGCAGCTTCTTCGGCAGGGGGCGATCACCCCTCCACTTT	CASSFFGRGRSPLHF
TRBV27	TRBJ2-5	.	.	TGTGCCAGCAAATTAGCACAGGGAGAGACCCAGTACTTC	CASKLAQGETQYF
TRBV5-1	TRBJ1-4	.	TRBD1	TGCGCCAGCAGCCGCCGACAGGGATCCGAGGAAAAACTGTTTTTT	CASSRRQGSEEKLFF
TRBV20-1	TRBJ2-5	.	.	TGCAGTGCCCCGGGGCAAGAGACCCAGTACTTC	CSAPGQETQYF
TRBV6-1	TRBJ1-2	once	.	TGTGCCAGCAGTGCGGGGGGGGGCCCTGGCTACACCTTC	CASSAGGGPGYTF
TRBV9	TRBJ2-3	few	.	TGTGCCAGCAGCCCCCAGGGGCTAAGCACAGATACGCAGTATTTT	CASSPQGLSTDTQYF
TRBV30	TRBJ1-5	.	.	TGTGCCTGGAGTGTCAGTGGGCCTGGTCAGCCCCAGCATTTT	CAWSVSGPGQPQHF
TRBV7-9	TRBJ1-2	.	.	TGTGCCAGCAGCCACCGGGACTACTATGGCTACACCTTC	CASSHRDYYGYTF
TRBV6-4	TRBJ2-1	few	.	TGTGCCAGCAGTACTACCCTTGACTACAATGAGCAGTTCTTC	CASSTTLDYNEQFF
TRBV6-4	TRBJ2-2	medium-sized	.	TGTGCCAGCTCCGCGGGAAACACCGGGGAGCTGTTTTTT	CASSAGNTGELFF
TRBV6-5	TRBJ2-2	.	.	TGTGCCAGCACCCCGGGACACGGCGGCACCGGGGAGCTGTTTTTT	CASTPGHGGTGELFF
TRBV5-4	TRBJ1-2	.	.	TGTGCCAGCAGCTACCCCAGCGGTCTTTATAACTATGGCTACACCTTC	CASSYPSGLYNYGYTF
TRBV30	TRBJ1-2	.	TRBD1	TGTGCCTGGAGTTTCGGGACAGACTATGGCTACACCTTC	CAWSFGTDYGYTF
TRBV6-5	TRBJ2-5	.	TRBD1	TGTGCCAGCAGCTCGACAGGGCAAGAGACCCAGTACTTC	CASSSTGQETQYF
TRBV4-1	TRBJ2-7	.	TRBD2	TGCGCCAGCAGCCTCTCCACGGGGGGGAACTACGAGCAGTACTTC	CASSLSTGGNYEQYF
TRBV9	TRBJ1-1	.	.	TGTGCCAGCAGCCCGGTGAAGGGGACTGAAGCTTTCTTT	CASSPVKGTEAFF
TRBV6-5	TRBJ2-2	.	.	TGTGCCAGCAGTTACTGGGCTTCCCTAAAAACCGGGGAGCTGTTTTTT	CASSYWASLKTGELFF
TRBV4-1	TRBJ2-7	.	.	TGCGCCAGCAGCCAAGGGGCTACCCTCTCCTACGAGCAGTACTTC	CASSQGATLSYEQYF
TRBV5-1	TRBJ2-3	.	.	TGCGCCAGCAGCTCCCGGGATAACACAGATACGCAGTATTTT	CASSSRDNTDTQYF
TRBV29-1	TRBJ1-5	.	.	TGCAGCGACAGGGAACTGGATCAGCCCCAGCATTTT	CSDRELDQPQHF
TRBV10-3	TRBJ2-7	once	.	TGTGCCATCAGTGAAACCGGGACAACCAATTTTCATGAGCAGTACTTC	CAISETGTTNFHEQYF
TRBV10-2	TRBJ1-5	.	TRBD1	TGCGCCAGCAGTGAGTCGGACGGACAGGGTAATCAGCCCCAGCATTTT	CASSESDGQGNQPQHF
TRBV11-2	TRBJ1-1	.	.	TGTGCCAGCAGCTCACGAGAGCGCACTGAAGCTTTCTTT	CASSSRERTEAFF
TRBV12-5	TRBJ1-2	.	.	TGTGCTAGTGGCCCTCCCCTAGCCTTC	CASGPPLAF
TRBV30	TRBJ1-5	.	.	TGTGCCATTGGAGAGGGCAATCAGCCCCAGCATTTT	CAIGEGNQPQHF
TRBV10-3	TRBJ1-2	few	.	TGTGCCATCAGTGTCTTTCCGCGGGGTGGCTATGGCTACACCTTC	CAISVFPRGGYGYTF
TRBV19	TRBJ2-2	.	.	TGTGCCAGTCAAAGGGGGGGGTCTACGAACACCGGGGAGCTGTTTTTT	CASQRGGSTNTGELFF
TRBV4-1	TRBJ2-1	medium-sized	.	TGCGCCAGCAGTCAAAAGGGGGACACGAGCTCCTACAATGAGCAGTTCTTC	CASSQKGDTSSYNEQFF
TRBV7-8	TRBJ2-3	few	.	TGTGCCAGCAGCCCCCGTGGGGCCAGGTTTAGCACAGATACGCAGTATTTT	CASSPRGARFSTDTQYF
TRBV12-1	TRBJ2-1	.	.	TGTGCCAGCAGCTCCCAGAGGGGGTGTTCCAATGAGCAGTTCTTC	CASSSQRGCSNEQFF
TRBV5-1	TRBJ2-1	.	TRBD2	TGCGCCAGCAGGCCGCCCCCAGGGACTAGCGGCCTAAGCTCCTACAATGAGCAGTTCTTC	CASRPPPGTSGLSSYNEQFF
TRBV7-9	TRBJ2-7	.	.	TGTGCCAGCACCGATCGCGGTAGGAGCTCCTACGAGCAGTACTTC	CASTDRGRSSYEQYF
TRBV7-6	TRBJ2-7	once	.	TGTGCCAGCAGCTCGCTGGCCAGGGGCTATGCCTACGAGCAGTACTTC	CASSSLARGYAYEQYF